Below are 27 T cell receptor beta chains sequenced from a single sample in a study of blood T cell repertoires in COVID-19. TCRdb's copy holds only in-frame clones and misses some; the assay was immunoSEQ multiplex PCR. Here the sample spans approximately 270,000 clones, more than 80% being singletons. The sample was PBMCs or T cells enriched from blood (not recorded which). These receptors all come from a woman aged 25 to 45 with acute COVID-19.

This chain connects TRBV6-1 to TRBJ2-7, with a possible D match to TRBD2 (6 bases). This CDR3 comprises 17 residues. Germline V gene sequence: CDR1 MNHNS, CDR2 SASEGT. Trimming left V 2 bases short and J 2 bases short, with 19 bases between. CDR3 bases: TGTGCCAGCAGTGAATACGACGGAGGGACCGGCGCCTACGAGCAGTACTTC. This translates into CASSEYDGGTGAYEQYF.

This rearrangement joins TRBV25-1 to TRBJ1-6; D is unresolved. This CDR3 region has 17 residues. Trimming took off 4 bases at V and 0 bases at J, with 13 bases between the two ends. The V gene's germline CDR1 is MGHDK and CDR2 SYGVNS. The CDR3 loop reads CASSGGSVSSYNSPLHF. The CDR3 DNA reads as TGTGCCAGCAGTGGCGGCAGCGTTAGCTCCTATAATTCACCCCTCCACTTT.

The rearrangement joins TRBV25-1 to TRBJ2-5; D is perhaps TRBD1 (5 bases). Germline V lookup: CDR1 MGHDK, CDR2 SYGVNS. This CDR3 is built from 14 residues. The V end was cut by 3 bases, the J end by 2 bases, with 10 bases between. CDR3 amino acids: CASSESTAQETQYF. CDR3 bases: TGTGCCAGCAGTGAGTCGACAGCTCAAGAGACCCAGTACTTC.

The gene calls are TRBV5-1 and TRBJ2-2; 8 bases map to TRBD1. Germline CDR1 reads SGHRS; CDR2 reads YFSETQ. The CDR3 has 14 amino acids. Germline trimming cut 3 bases from V and 7 bases from J; bases unmatched to any gene: 5. CDR3 sequence: CASSSRQGIGELFF. The CDR3 DNA reads as TGCGCCAGCAGCTCACGACAGGGGATCGGGGAGCTGTTTTTT.

Here the CDR3 reads CASSRTGTGAVAAGELFF. The CDR3 DNA sequence: TGTGCCAGCAGCCGCACAGGGACAGGGGCGGTGGCTGCCGGGGAGCTGTTTTTT. This chain connects TRBV5-8 to TRBJ2-2, with TRBD1 matching over 10 bases. Trimming removed 4 bases from V and 6 bases from J; junction bases left unmatched: 15. Germline CDR1 and CDR2: SGHTS and YDEGEE. The CDR3 is 18 amino acids.

The CDR3 nucleotides read TGTGCCAGCAGCTTAGACCCCCCCGGGGGGACAGATACGCAGTATTTT. This codes for CASSLDPPGGTDTQYF. The chain combines TRBV11-3 with TRBJ2-3; TRBD2 aligns across 7 bases. V lost 0 bases, J lost 3 bases, and 6 bases stayed unmatched. The CDR3 is made up of 16 amino acids. Germline-derived CDR1 and CDR2 are SGHNT and YENEEA.

V usage is TRBV3-1 (or the pseudogene TRBV3-2) and J usage is TRBJ2-7, with 7 bases matching TRBD2. CDR1 and CDR2 from the germline V gene are LGHDT and YNNKEL (reference sequence). The CDR3 extends over 15 amino acids. The junction had 8 bases not matched to a gene; V was cut back by 3 bases and J by 3 bases. The CDR3 coding sequence is TGTGCCAGCAGCCACCCCGGGAGGACTGGCTACGAGCAGTACTTC. Amino acids: CASSHPGRTGYEQYF.

The V call is TRBV28, the J call TRBJ1-1; 9 nucleotides agree with TRBD1. The germline V gene has CDR1 MDHEN and CDR2 SYDVKM. The CDR3 totals 14 residues. Trimming removed 6 bases from V and 3 bases from J; junction bases left unmatched: 5. The CDR3 region has the DNA TGTGCCAGCAGGGAGTACAGGGGGCACACTGAAGCTTTCTTT. This codes for CASREYRGHTEAFF. The full variable domain, rest sourced from reference TRBV28 and TRBJ1-1, is DVKVTQSSRYLVKRTGEKVFLECVQDMDHENMFWYRQDPGLGLRLIYFSYDVKMKEKGDIPEGYSVSREKKERFSLILESASTNQTSMYLCASREYRGHTEAFFGQGTRLTVV.

The rearrangement joins TRBV3-1 (or the pseudogene TRBV3-2) to TRBJ2-7; no firm D call. The CDR3 runs 14 residues. CDR1 and CDR2 from the germline V gene are LGHDT and YNNKEL (reference sequence). V was pared by 1 base and J by 0 bases, with 7 bases between. DNA for the CDR3: TGTGCCAGCAGCCAAGGCCTCAGCTCCTACGAGCAGTACTTC. The encoded protein is CASSQGLSSYEQYF.

The V and J genes are TRBV10-1 and TRBJ2-7; TRBD2 matches 11 bases. Germline lookup yields CDR1 WNHNN and CDR2 SYGVQD (reference sequence). The ends lost 5 bases at V and 4 bases at J; junction bases unmatched: 7. The CDR3 loop spans 15 amino acids. The CDR3 is CASSPGLAGRYEQYF. The CDR3 coding sequence is TGCGCCAGCAGTCCAGGACTAGCGGGCCGATACGAGCAGTACTTC.

The V call is TRBV7-3, the J call TRBJ2-6; TRBD2 is a possible D gene (5 bases). CDR1 and CDR2 (germline): SGHTA, FQGTGA. The CDR3 consists of 17 residues. V was pared by 2 bases and J by 0 bases, with 11 bases between. The CDR3 region is CASSLEGISSGANVLTF. In DNA form, the CDR3 reads TGTGCCAGCAGCTTAGAGGGTATTAGCTCTGGGGCCAACGTCCTGACTTTC.

The V and J genes are TRBV28 and TRBJ2-7; unclear D gene. V shed 5 bases and J shed 4 bases, with 12 bases lying between them. The CDR3 is 13 amino acids. The germline V gene has CDR1 MDHEN and CDR2 SYDVKM. In DNA form, the CDR3 reads TGTGCCAGCAGTGTACCCGGGTTTTACGAGCAGTACTTC. Residues: CASSVPGFYEQYF.

The chain employs TRBV6-5 and TRBJ1-5; D gene uncertain. V was cut by 8 bases and J by 5 bases, with 13 bases left in between. The V gene's germline CDR1 is MNHEY and CDR2 SVGAGI. This CDR3 is 13 amino acids long. The CDR3 coding sequence is TGTGCCAGCGCTGGTCTCGGGGATCAGCCCCAGCATTTT. This sequence encodes CASAGLGDQPQHF.

The chain is built from TRBV28 and TRBJ1-5; 8 bases are a match to TRBD1. Trimming at V came to 5 bases and at J to 4 bases, leaving 7 bases not matched to a gene. Germline CDR1 and CDR2: MDHEN and SYDVKM. CDR3 length: 15 residues. CDR3: CASSPDREVNQPQHF. The CDR3 DNA reads as TGTGCCAGCAGTCCGGACAGGGAGGTTAATCAGCCCCAGCATTTT.

The rearrangement uses TRBV7-9 and TRBJ2-7; the match to TRBD1 covers 9 bases. CDR1 SEHNR and CDR2 FQNEAQ come from the germline V gene (reference sequence). The CDR3 has 15 amino acids. With V trimmed by 5 bases and J by 0 bases, 5 bases remained unmatched. The DNA for the CDR3 is TGTGCCAGCAGCAGGGGACAGGGAAGCTCCTACGAGCAGTACTTC. It translates to CASSRGQGSSYEQYF.

V usage is TRBV4-1 and J usage is TRBJ2-7, with 9 bases fitting TRBD2. CDR3 size: 16 residues. From germline, CDR1 is MGHRA and CDR2 YSYEKL. Trimming removed 1 base from V and 2 bases from J; junction bases left unmatched: 6. The CDR3: CASSQVPSGRTYEQYF. CDR3 DNA sequence: TGCGCCAGCAGCCAAGTCCCCAGCGGGAGGACCTACGAGCAGTACTTC.

The J gene is TRBJ2-1, the V gene TRBV7-6; 7 bases line up with TRBD1. Germline V CDR1 and CDR2: SGHVS, FNYEAQ. The CDR3 covers 16 residues. J was trimmed by 5 bases and V by 4 bases; bases with no gene match: 11. The CDR3 is CASSSPRDRENNEQFF. The CDR3, as DNA: TGTGCCAGCAGCTCCCCCCGGGACAGAGAAAACAATGAGCAGTTCTTC. The variable domain in full, with the rest retrieved from reference TRBV7-6 and TRBJ2-1, is GAGVSQSPRYKVTKRGQDVALRCDPISGHVSLYWYRQALGQGPEFLTYFNYEAQQDKSGLPNDRFSAERPEGSISTLTIQRTEQRDSAMYRCASSSPRDRENNEQFFGPGTRLTVL.

This clone was recorded once. This CDR3 is CASAAGSGTGELFF. The CDR3 DNA sequence: TGTGCCAGCGCCGCCGGGAGTGGAACCGGGGAGCTGTTTTTT. The V call is TRBV3-1 (or the pseudogene TRBV3-2), the J call TRBJ2-2, with D possibly TRBD2 on 6 matching bases. Trimming cost V 8 bases and J 5 bases, with 15 bases left between them. The germline V gene has CDR1 LGHDT and CDR2 YNNKEL (reference sequence). This CDR3 has 14 residues.

This clone was detected only once. This sequence joins TRBV5-3 and TRBJ2-7, with 7 bases lining up with TRBD2. TRBV5-3 is sorted into the ORF group, with uncertain function. The ends lost 4 bases at V and 5 bases at J; junction bases unmatched: 27. The CDR3 loop spans 20 amino acids. The DNA of the CDR3 is TGTGCCAGAAGCCCCGGTCGGGGGAGGGCCCTTAAATTGGCCCTTCACGAGCAGTACTTC. It translates to CARSPGRGRALKLALHEQYF.

J is TRBJ1-5 and V is TRBV2, with 7 nucleotides matching TRBD1. CDR3 length: 16 amino acids. Germline V lookup: CDR1 SNHLY, CDR2 FYNNEI. V trimming: 7 bases; J trimming: 4 bases; junction bases outside the gene matches: 13. The CDR3 DNA reads TGTGCCAGCAATCACCCCTTAAACAGGGGTAATCAGCCCCAGCATTTT. Protein: CASNHPLNRGNQPQHF.

This chain connects TRBV4-1 to TRBJ2-1; D is unresolved. The CDR3 is made up of 11 amino acids. Germline CDR1 and CDR2: MGHRA and YSYEKL. Trimming took off 4 bases at V and 5 bases at J, with 3 bases between the two ends. The CDR3, as DNA: TGCGCCAGCAGCCGTAACAATGAGCAGTTCTTC. It translates to CASSRNNEQFF.

The chain joins TRBV28 to TRBJ1-3; unclear D gene. The CDR3 contains 13 residues. CDR1 is MDHEN and CDR2 is SYDVKM in the germline V gene. The V gene lost 3 bases and the J gene lost 2 bases, with 5 bases spanning the gap. Here the CDR3 DNA reads TGTGCCAGCAGTTTGACAACTGGAAACACCATATATTTT. This sequence encodes CASSLTTGNTIYF.

The V gene is TRBV18, the J gene TRBJ1-1; 12 bases map to TRBD1. Germline loops: CDR1 KGHSH, CDR2 LQKENI. V shed 5 bases and J 5 bases; nucleotides not matched to a gene: 12. The CDR3 spans 17 residues. CDR3 loop: CASSFDPGQGASTEAFF. CDR3 in DNA: TGTGCCAGCTCATTTGACCCGGGACAGGGGGCGAGTACTGAAGCTTTCTTT.

This clone was seen just once. The chain links TRBV6-1 to TRBJ2-1; D unresolved. The CDR3 covers 15 residues. Germline CDR1 MNHNS, CDR2 SASEGT. Trimming pared 1 base from V and 6 bases from J, leaving 13 bases between. In DNA form, the CDR3 reads TGTGCCAGCAGTGAAGGGCCTTCCCCGATCAATGAGCAGTTCTTC. Translation gives CASSEGPSPINEQFF.

J is TRBJ2-3 and V is TRBV28, with 7 bases aligning to TRBD1. Germline-derived CDR1 and CDR2 are MDHEN and SYDVKM. Germline trimming cut 3 bases from V and 2 bases from J; bases unmatched to any gene: 5. The CDR3 covers 15 residues. In nucleotides, the CDR3 is TGTGCCAGCAGTTTCAGGACAGGATACACAGATACGCAGTATTTT. Protein sequence: CASSFRTGYTDTQYF.

The chain couples TRBV11-2 to TRBJ1-1; 9 bases agree with TRBD1. Trimming at V came to 1 base and at J to 2 bases, leaving 5 bases not matched to a gene. The CDR3 covers 16 residues. The V gene's germline CDR1 is SGHAT and CDR2 FQNNGV. CDR3 in DNA: TGTGCCAGCAGCTTAGGTGACAGGGGGATCAACACTGAAGCTTTCTTT. Translated: CASSLGDRGINTEAFF.

The gene calls are TRBV29-1 and TRBJ2-2; no clear D gene. CDR1 is SQVTM, CDR2 ANQGSEA, per germline. The V end lost 4 bases, the J end lost 6 bases, and 9 bases lay between the germline ends. This CDR3 contains 12 residues. The DNA for the CDR3 is TGCAGCGTTGGCGCCTATTCCGGGGAGCTGTTTTTT. Its protein is CSVGAYSGELFF.